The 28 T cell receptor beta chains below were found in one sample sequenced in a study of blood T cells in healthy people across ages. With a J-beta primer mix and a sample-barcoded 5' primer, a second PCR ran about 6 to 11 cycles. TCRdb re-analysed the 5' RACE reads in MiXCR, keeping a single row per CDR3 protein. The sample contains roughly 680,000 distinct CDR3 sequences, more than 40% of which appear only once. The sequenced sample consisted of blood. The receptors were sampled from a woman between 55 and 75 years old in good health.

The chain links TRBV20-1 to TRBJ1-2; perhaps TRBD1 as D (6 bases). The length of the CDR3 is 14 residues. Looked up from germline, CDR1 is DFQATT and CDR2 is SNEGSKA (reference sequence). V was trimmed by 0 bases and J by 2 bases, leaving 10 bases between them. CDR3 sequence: CSAREGAANYGYTF. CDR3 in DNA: TGCAGTGCTAGAGAGGGGGCGGCAAACTATGGCTACACCTTC.

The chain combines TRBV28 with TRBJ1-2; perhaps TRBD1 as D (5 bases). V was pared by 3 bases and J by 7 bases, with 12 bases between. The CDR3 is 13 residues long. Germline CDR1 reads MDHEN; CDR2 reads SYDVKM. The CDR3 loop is CASSLSGFTGYTF. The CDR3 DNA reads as TGTGCCAGCAGTTTGTCAGGGTTCACTGGCTACACCTTC.

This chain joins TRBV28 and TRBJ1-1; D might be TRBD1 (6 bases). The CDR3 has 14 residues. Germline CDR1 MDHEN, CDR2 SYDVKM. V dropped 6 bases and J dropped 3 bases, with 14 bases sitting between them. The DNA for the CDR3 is TGTGCCAGCAGGTCCGGGACAATGGACACTGAAGCTTTCTTT. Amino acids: CASRSGTMDTEAFF. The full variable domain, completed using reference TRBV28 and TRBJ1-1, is DVKVTQSSRYLVKRTGEKVFLECVQDMDHENMFWYRQDPGLGLRLIYFSYDVKMKEKGDIPEGYSVSREKKERFSLILESASTNQTSMYLCASRSGTMDTEAFFGQGTRLTVV.

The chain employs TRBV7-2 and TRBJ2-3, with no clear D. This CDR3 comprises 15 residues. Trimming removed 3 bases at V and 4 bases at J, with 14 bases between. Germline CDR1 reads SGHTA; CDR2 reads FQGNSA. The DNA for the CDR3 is TGTGCCAGCAGCTTTGTGTCGGCCCCCCCAGATACGCAGTATTTT. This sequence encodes CASSFVSAPPDTQYF.

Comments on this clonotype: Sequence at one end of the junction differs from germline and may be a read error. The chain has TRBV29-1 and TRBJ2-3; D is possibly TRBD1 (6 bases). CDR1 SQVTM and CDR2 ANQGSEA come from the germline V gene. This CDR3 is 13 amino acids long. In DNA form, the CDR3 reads TGCAGCGTTAGTCGGACAGACACAGATGCGCAGTATTTT. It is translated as CSVSRTDTDAQYF.

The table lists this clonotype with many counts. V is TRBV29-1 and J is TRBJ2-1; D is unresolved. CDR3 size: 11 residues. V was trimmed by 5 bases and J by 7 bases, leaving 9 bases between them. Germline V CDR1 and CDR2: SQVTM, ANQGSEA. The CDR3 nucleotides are TGCAGCGTTTCACTCGGGAATGAGCAGTTCTTC. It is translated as CSVSLGNEQFF.

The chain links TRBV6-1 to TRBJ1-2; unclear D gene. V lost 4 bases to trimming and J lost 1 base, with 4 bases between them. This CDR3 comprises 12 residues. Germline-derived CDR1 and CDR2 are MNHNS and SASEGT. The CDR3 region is CASSGLNYGYTF. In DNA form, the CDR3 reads TGTGCCAGCAGTGGACTTAACTATGGCTACACCTTC.

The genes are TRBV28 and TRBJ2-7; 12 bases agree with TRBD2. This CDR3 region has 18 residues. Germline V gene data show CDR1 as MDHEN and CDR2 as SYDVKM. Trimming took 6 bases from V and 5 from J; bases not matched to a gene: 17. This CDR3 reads CASRPGTSGSVLGNEQYF. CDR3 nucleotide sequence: TGTGCCAGCAGGCCAGGGACTAGCGGGTCCGTTCTCGGAAACGAGCAGTACTTC.

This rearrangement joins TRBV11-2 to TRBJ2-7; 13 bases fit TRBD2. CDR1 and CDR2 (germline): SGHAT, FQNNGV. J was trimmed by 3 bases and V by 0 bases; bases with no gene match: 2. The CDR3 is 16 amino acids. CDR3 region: CASSLEGLAGRYEQYF. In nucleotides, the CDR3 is TGTGCCAGCAGCTTAGAGGGACTAGCGGGACGCTACGAGCAGTACTTC.

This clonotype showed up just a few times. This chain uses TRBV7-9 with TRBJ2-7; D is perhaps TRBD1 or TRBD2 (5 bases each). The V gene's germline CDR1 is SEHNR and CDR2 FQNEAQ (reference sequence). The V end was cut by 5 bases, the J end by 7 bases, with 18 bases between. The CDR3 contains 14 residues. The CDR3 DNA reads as TGTGCCAGCAGCCCGGGGACGGGAAATTGGGAGCAGTACTTC. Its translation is CASSPGTGNWEQYF. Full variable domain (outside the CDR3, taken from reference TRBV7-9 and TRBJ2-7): DTGVSQNPRHKITKRGQNVTFRCDPISEHNRLYWYRQTLGQGPEFLTYFQNEAQLEKSRLLSDRFSAERPKGSFSTLEIQRTEQGDSAMYLCASSPGTGNWEQYFGPGTRLTVT.

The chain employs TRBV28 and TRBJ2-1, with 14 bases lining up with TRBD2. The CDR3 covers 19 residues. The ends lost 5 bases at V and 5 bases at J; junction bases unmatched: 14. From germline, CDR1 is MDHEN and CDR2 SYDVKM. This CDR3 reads CASSPYGTSGRAENNEQFF. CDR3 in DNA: TGTGCCAGCAGTCCCTACGGGACTAGCGGGAGAGCAGAGAACAATGAGCAGTTCTTC.

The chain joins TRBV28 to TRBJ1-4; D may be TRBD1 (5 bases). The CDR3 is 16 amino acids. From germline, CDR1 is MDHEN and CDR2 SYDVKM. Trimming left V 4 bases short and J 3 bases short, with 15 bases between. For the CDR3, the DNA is TGTGCCAGCAGTTACCTGACAGCGCGAGCTAATGAAAAACTGTTTTTT. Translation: CASSYLTARANEKLFF.

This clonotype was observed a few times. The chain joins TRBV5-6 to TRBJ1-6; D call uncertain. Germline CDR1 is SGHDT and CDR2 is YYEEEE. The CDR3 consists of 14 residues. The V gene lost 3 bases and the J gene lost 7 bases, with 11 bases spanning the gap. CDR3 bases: TGTGCCAGCAGCTCCAGATCCAGAAATTCACCCCTCCACTTT. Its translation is CASSSRSRNSPLHF.

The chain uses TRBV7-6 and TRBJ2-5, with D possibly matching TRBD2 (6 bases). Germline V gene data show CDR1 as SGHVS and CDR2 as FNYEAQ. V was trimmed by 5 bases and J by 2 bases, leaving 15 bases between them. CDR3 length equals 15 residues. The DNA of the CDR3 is TGTGCCAGCAGCCGGTTTAGCGGAGGTCAAGAGACCCAGTACTTC. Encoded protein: CASSRFSGGQETQYF.

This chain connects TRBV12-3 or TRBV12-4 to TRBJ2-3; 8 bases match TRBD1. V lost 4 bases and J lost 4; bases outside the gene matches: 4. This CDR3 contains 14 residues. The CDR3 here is CASSSQDRADTQYF. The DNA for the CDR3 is TGTGCCAGCAGTTCTCAGGACAGGGCAGATACGCAGTATTTT.

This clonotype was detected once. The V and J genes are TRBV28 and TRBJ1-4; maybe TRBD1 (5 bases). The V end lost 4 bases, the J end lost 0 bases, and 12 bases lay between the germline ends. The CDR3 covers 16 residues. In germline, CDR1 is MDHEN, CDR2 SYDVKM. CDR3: CASSSGHVATNEKLFF. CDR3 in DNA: TGTGCCAGCAGTTCCGGACACGTTGCAACTAATGAAAAACTGTTTTTT.

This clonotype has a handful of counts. CDR3 residues: CSARETSGRRPNEQFF. The CDR3 DNA reads TGCAGTGCTAGAGAGACTAGCGGGAGAAGACCCAATGAGCAGTTCTTC. The chain uses TRBV20-1 and TRBJ2-1; the match to TRBD2 covers 12 bases. The CDR3 contains 16 residues. Germline values: CDR1 DFQATT, CDR2 SNEGSKA (reference sequence). V lost 0 bases, J lost 6 bases, and 6 bases stayed unmatched.

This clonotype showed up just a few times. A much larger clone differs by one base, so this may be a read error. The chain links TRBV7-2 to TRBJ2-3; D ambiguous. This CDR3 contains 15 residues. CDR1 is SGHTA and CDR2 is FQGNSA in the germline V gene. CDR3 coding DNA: TGTGCCGGCAGACCGGTCGCAGGACGCACAGATACGCAGTATTTT. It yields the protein CAGRPVAGRTDTQYF.

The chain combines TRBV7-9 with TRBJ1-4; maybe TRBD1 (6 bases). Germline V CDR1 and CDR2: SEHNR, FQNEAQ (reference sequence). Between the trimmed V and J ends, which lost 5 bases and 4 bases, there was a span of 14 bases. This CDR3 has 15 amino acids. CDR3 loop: CASSHPSGVNEKLFF. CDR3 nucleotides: TGTGCCAGCAGCCACCCCTCAGGGGTTAATGAAAAACTGTTTTTT.

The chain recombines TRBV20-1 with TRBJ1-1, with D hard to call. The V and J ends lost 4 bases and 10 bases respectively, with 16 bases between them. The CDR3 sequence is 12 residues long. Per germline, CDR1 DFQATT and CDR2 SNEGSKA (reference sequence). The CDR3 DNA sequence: TGCAGTGCTACGGCCCCGGTTAGTTTAGCTTTCTTT. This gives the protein CSATAPVSLAFF.

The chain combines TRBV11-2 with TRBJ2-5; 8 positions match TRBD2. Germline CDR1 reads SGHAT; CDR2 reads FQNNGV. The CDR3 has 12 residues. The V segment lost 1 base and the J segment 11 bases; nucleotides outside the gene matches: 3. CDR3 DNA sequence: TGTGCCAGCAGCTTAGCGGGAGGGGGGCAGTACTTC. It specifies CASSLAGGGQYF.

CDR3 sequence reads: CSASGILSSYEQYF. The CDR3 nucleotides are TGCAGTGCTAGCGGGATACTGAGCTCCTACGAGCAGTACTTC. V is TRBV20-1 and J is TRBJ2-7; D is perhaps TRBD2 (5 bases). V was clipped by 3 bases and J by 0 bases, with 12 bases between them. The CDR3 has 14 residues. CDR1 and CDR2 from the germline V gene are DFQATT and SNEGSKA (reference sequence).

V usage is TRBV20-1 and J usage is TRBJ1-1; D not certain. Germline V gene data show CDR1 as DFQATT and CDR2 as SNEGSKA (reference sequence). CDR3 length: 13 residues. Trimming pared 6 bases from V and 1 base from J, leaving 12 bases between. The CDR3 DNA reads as TGCAGTGCGCTTTATGAGGGGAACACTGAAGCTTTCTTT. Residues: CSALYEGNTEAFF.

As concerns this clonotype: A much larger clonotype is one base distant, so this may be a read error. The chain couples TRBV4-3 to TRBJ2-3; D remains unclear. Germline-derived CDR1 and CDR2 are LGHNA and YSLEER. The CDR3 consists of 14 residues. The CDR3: CTSSQDPDTDTQYF. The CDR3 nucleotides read TGCACCAGCAGCCAAGATCCGGACACAGATACGCAGTATTTT.

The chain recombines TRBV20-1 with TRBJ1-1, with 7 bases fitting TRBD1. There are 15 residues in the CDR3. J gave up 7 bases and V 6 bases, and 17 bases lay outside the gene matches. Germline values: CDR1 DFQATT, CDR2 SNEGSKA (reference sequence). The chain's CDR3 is CSALQGRATFGEAFF. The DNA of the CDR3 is TGCAGTGCCTTACAGGGGAGGGCCACTTTCGGTGAAGCTTTCTTT.

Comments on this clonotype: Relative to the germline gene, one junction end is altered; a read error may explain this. The CDR3 region is CANSPGTGTYEQYF. CDR3 sequence (DNA): TGTGCCAACAGTCCCGGGACAGGAACCTACGAGCAGTACTTC. The rearrangement uses TRBV6-5 and TRBJ2-7, with 8 nucleotides matching TRBD1. The CDR3 has 14 residues. Germline-derived CDR1 and CDR2 are MNHEY and SVGAGI.

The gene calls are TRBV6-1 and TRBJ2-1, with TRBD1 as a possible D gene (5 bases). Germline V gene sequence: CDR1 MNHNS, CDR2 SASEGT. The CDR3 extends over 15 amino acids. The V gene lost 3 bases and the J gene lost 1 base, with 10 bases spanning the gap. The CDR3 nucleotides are TGTGCCAGCAGTGAGTGGGGCGGTTCCTACAATGAGCAGTTCTTC. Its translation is CASSEWGGSYNEQFF.

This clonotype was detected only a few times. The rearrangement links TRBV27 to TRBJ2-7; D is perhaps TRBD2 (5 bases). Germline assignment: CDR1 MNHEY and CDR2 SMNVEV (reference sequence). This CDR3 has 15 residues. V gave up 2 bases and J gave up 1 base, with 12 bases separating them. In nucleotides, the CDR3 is TGTGCCAGCAGTTTAAGGGAACCGGGGTCCTACGAGCAGTACTTC. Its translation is CASSLREPGSYEQYF.